The rows below give T cell receptor beta chains drawn from one sample of a study of CD8 T cells in Susac syndrome. TCRdb re-analysed the immunoSEQ multiplex PCR reads in MiXCR, keeping a single row per CDR3 protein. The sample consists of some 120,000 distinct CDR3 sequences, over 90% of them appearing once. The specimen sequenced was CD8+ T cells from PBMCs. The origin of the receptors is a human donor with multiple sclerosis. Each CDR3 is given with its conserved first and last residue. Fields, in order: D gene, J gene, CDR3 length, V gene, CDR3 DNA, CDR3 protein. D genes are given only for firm matches.

d_call: .
j_call: TRBJ1-2
cdr3_length: 13
v_call: TRBV7-6
cdr3_nt: TGCCGGGCGGGGCGGGGTTCGGCCTATGGCTACACCTTC
cdr3_aa: CRAGRGSAYGYTF

d_call: .
j_call: TRBJ2-1
cdr3_length: 16
v_call: TRBV15
cdr3_nt: TGTGCCACCAGCAGGACGGTAGCGGACTCCTACAATGAGCAGTTCTTC
cdr3_aa: CATSRTVADSYNEQFF

d_call: .
j_call: TRBJ1-5
cdr3_length: 14
v_call: TRBV5-1
cdr3_nt: TGCGCCAGCAGCTTGCATGACTGGGGGCAGCCCCAGCATTTT
cdr3_aa: CASSLHDWGQPQHF

d_call: TRBD1
j_call: TRBJ1-2
cdr3_length: 15
v_call: TRBV9
cdr3_nt: TGTGCCAGCAGCTCCACAGGGACAGGGGAGAATGGCTACACCTTC
cdr3_aa: CASSSTGTGENGYTF

d_call: TRBD1
j_call: TRBJ1-2
cdr3_length: 14
v_call: TRBV27
cdr3_nt: TGTGCCAGCAGTCTGGGACAGGGTAACTATGGCTACACCTTC
cdr3_aa: CASSLGQGNYGYTF

d_call: .
j_call: TRBJ1-1
cdr3_length: 13
v_call: TRBV12-3/TRBV12-4
cdr3_nt: TGTGCCAGCAGTTTAGGATTAAATCCTGAAGCTTTCTTT
cdr3_aa: CASSLGLNPEAFF

d_call: .
j_call: TRBJ1-1
cdr3_length: 14
v_call: TRBV9
cdr3_nt: TGTGCCAGCAGCCCGCTCGGGACGAACACTGAAGCTTTCTTT
cdr3_aa: CASSPLGTNTEAFF

d_call: .
j_call: TRBJ1-2
cdr3_length: 12
v_call: TRBV2
cdr3_nt: TGTGCCAGCGCCACAGGGCTGGATGGCTACACCTTC
cdr3_aa: CASATGLDGYTF

d_call: .
j_call: TRBJ1-5
cdr3_length: 15
v_call: TRBV30
cdr3_nt: TGTGCCTGGAGCGTGGGGAGGGCAAGCAATCAGCCCCAGCATTTT
cdr3_aa: CAWSVGRASNQPQHF

d_call: .
j_call: TRBJ2-3
cdr3_length: 14
v_call: TRBV6-1
cdr3_nt: TGTGCCAGCACCCGGGACTCAATCACAGATACGCAGTATTTT
cdr3_aa: CASTRDSITDTQYF